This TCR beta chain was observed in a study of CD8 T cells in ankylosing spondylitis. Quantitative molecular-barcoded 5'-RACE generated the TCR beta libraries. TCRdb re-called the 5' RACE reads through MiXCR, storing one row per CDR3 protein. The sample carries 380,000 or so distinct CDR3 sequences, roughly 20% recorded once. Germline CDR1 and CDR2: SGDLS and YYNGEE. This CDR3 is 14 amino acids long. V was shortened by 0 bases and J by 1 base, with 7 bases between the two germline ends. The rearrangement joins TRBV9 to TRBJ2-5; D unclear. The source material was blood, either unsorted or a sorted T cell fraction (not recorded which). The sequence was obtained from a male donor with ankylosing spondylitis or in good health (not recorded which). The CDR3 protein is CASSVAGLQETQYF. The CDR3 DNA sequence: TGTGCCAGCAGCGTAGCAGGCCTCCAAGAGACCCAGTACTTC.